This T cell receptor beta chain was documented in a study of control samples from healthy donors and cancer patients. The ends lost 5 bases at V and 2 bases at J; junction bases unmatched: 4. CDR1 KGHSH and CDR2 LQKENI come from the germline V gene. The CDR3 sequence is 15 residues long. The method was immunoSEQ multiplex PCR; TCRdb's version includes in-frame clones alone and lacks a portion of them. The table lists 190,000 or so clones, about 93% of them singletons. What was sequenced was blood. J is TRBJ2-3 and V is TRBV18, with 10 bases matching TRBD2. This receptor was taken from a young man in good health. The CDR3: CASSTTSGDTDTQYF. CDR3 DNA sequence: TGTGCCAGCTCAACTACTAGCGGGGACACAGATACGCAGTATTTT.